A selection of T cell receptor beta chains follows, all from one sample in a study of CD8 T cells in Susac syndrome. TCRdb passed the immunoSEQ multiplex PCR reads through MiXCR, listing each CDR3 protein once. The data hold 200,000 or so distinct CDR3 sequences, with more than 90% observed a single time. Material: CD4+ T cells from PBMCs. The receptors originated from a human donor with Susac syndrome. The conserved cysteine and the conserved F or W are not part of the CDR3 here. Fields, in order: J gene, V gene, CDR3 protein.

TRBJ1-2	TRBV7-9	ASSLANRFYGYT
TRBJ1-5	TRBV18	ASSPQGDSSRPQH
TRBJ2-5	TRBV3-1	ASSQAQRGETQY
TRBJ1-1	TRBV7-8	ASSSTRRDTEAF
TRBJ1-4	TRBV20-1	SASGGEKLF
TRBJ2-5	TRBV20-1	SATSLAGQETQY
TRBJ2-4	TRBV5-1	ASRGGNIQY
TRBJ1-6	TRBV7-3	ASSPLHGSPLH
TRBJ1-4	TRBV7-8	ASSPIPGRTNEKLF
TRBJ2-7	TRBV29-1	SVLQGGAYEQY
TRBJ1-5	TRBV30	AWSLGVRDQPQH
TRBJ1-6	TRBV2	ASRETGFSPSPLH
TRBJ2-1	TRBV12-5	ASGLVSGEQF
TRBJ2-7	TRBV4-1	ASSQDVHFSYEQY
TRBJ2-6	TRBV7-3	ASSLSSPSGGTSSGANVLT
TRBJ2-3	TRBV29-1	SVAFRPVDTQY
TRBJ2-3	TRBV18	ASSPPGIDTQY